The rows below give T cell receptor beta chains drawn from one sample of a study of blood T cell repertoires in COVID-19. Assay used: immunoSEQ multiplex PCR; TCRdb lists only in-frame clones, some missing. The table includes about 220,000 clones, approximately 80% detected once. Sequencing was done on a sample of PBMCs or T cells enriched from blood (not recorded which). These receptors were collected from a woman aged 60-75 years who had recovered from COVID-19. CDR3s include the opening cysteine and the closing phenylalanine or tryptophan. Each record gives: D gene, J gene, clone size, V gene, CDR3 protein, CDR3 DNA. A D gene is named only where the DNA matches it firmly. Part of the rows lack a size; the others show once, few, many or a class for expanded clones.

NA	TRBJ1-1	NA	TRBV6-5	CASNLGGGSTEAFF	TGTGCCAGCAACCTAGGGGGGGGGTCCACTGAAGCTTTCTTT
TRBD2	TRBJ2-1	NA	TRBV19	CASSIQRGGHEQFF	TGTGCCAGTAGTATCCAGCGGGGGGGACATGAGCAGTTCTTC
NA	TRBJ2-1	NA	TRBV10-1	CASSDSSSVYNEQFF	TGCGCCAGCAGTGATTCGTCGTCCGTATACAATGAGCAGTTCTTC
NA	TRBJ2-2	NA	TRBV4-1	CASSLRVPGLEQTGELFF	TGCGCCAGCAGCCTAAGGGTGCCGGGACTTGAACAGACCGGGGAGCTGTTTTTT
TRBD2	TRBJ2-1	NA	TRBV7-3	CASSLFPSGSNEQFF	TGTGCCAGCAGCTTATTTCCTAGCGGGAGCAATGAGCAGTTCTTC
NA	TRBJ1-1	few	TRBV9	CASSVTGSTEAFF	TGTGCCAGCAGCGTTACAGGGTCCACTGAAGCTTTCTTT
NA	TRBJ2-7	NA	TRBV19	CASRRASDSYEQYF	TGTGCCAGCCGCCGGGCTAGCGACTCCTACGAGCAGTACTTC
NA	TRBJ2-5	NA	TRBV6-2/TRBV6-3	CASSYRPINGETQYF	TGTGCCAGCAGTTACCGTCCTATTAACGGAGAGACCCAGTACTTC
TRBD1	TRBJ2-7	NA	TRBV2	CASSPRTGYDEQYF	TGTGCCAGCAGTCCTCGGACAGGGTACGACGAGCAGTACTTC
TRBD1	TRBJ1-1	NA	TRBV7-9	CASSSGQGEAFF	TGTGCCAGCAGCTCAGGACAGGGCGAAGCTTTCTTT
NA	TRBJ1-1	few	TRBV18	CASSPPSGGSALNTEAFF	TGTGCCAGCTCACCACCGTCGGGGGGTTCGGCCCTGAACACTGAAGCTTTCTTT
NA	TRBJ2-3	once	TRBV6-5	CASRVTESTDTQYF	TGTGCCAGCAGGGTGACAGAGAGCACAGATACGCAGTATTTT
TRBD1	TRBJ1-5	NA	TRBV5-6	CASSLQGSNQPQHF	TGTGCCAGCAGCTTACAGGGGAGCAATCAGCCCCAGCATTTT
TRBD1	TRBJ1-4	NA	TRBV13	CASSFRGPNEKLFF	TGTGCCAGCAGCTTTAGGGGGCCTAATGAAAAACTGTTTTTT
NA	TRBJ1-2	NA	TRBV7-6	CASSLSGEYGYTF	TGTGCCAGCAGCTTATCAGGGGAATATGGCTACACCTTC
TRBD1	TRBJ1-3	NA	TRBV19	CASSLDRTRSGNTIYF	TGTGCCAGTAGTCTGGACAGGACCCGCTCTGGAAACACCATATATTTT
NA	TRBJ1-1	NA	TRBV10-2	CASSETDGTEAFF	TGCGCCAGCAGTGAAACAGACGGCACTGAAGCTTTCTTT
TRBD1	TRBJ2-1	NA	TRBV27	CASSHSIGRGKNEQFF	TGTGCCAGCAGCCATTCAATCGGCAGGGGGAAGAATGAGCAGTTCTTC
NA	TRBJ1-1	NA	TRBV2	CASSPGLNTEAFF	TGTGCCAGCAGTCCGGGGTTGAACACTGAAGCTTTCTTT
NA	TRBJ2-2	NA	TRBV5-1	CASSFDSIANTGELFF	TGCGCCAGCAGCTTTGACAGTATTGCGAACACCGGGGAGCTGTTTTTT
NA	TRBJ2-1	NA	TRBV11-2	CASSSRRSNEQFF	TGTGCCAGCAGCTCCAGGAGGAGTAATGAGCAGTTCTTC
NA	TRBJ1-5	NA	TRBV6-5	CASRAQGTSNQPQHF	TGTGCCAGCAGAGCCCAGGGCACCAGCAATCAGCCCCAGCATTTT
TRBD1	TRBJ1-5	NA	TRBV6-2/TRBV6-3	CASSRPGTGGYQPQHF	TGTGCCAGCAGCCGACCCGGGACAGGGGGGTATCAGCCCCAGCATTTT
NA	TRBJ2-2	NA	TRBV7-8	CASTDGSGSNTGELFF	TGTGCCAGCACCGATGGGTCGGGGTCTAACACCGGGGAGCTGTTTTTT
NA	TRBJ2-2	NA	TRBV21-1	CASSDAGGLKNTGELFF	TGTGCCAGCAGCGACGCAGGGGGACTCAAGAACACCGGGGAGCTGTTTTTT
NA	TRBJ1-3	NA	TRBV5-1	CASSLGSAGNTIYF	TGCGCCAGCAGCTTGGGCAGCGCTGGAAACACCATATATTTT
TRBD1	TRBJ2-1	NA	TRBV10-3	CAISDIDRDRNEQFF	TGTGCCATCAGTGACATAGACAGGGACCGCAATGAGCAGTTCTTC
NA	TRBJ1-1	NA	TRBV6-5	CASSYSSGMTEAFF	TGTGCCAGCAGTTACTCATCAGGTATGACTGAAGCTTTCTTT
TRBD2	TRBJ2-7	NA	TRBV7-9	CASSRSGSSLEQYF	TGTGCCAGCAGCCGGAGCGGGAGTTCTTTGGAGCAGTACTTC
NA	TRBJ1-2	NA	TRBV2	CASSEDREHGYTF	TGTGCCAGCAGTGAAGACAGGGAGCATGGCTACACCTTC
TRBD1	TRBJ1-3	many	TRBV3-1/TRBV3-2	CASSQGPGQGSGNTIYF	TGTGCCAGCAGCCAAGGGCCCGGACAGGGGAGTGGAAACACCATATATTTT
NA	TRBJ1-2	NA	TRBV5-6	CASTSLGGVRQFYGYTF	TGTGCCAGCACCTCGTTGGGAGGCGTCCGACAGTTCTATGGCTACACCTTC
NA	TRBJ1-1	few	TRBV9	CASSSLDRLTEAFF	TGTGCCAGCAGCTCGCTCGACAGGTTGACTGAAGCTTTCTTT
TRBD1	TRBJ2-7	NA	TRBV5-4	CASSPDSGTGREQYF	TGTGCCAGCAGCCCTGACTCCGGGACAGGGCGCGAGCAGTACTTC
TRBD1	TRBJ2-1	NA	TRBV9	CASSGQGEAYNEQFF	TGTGCCAGCAGCGGGCAGGGGGAAGCCTACAATGAGCAGTTCTTC
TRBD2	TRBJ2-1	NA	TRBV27	CASRGDYSGNEQFF	TGTGCCAGCAGGGGGGACTACTCGGGCAATGAGCAGTTCTTC
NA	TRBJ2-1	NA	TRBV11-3	CASSSGGIYNEQFF	TGTGCCAGCAGCTCCGGGGGAATTTACAATGAGCAGTTCTTC
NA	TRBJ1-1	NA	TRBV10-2	CASSASTWTDTEAFF	TGCGCCAGCAGTGCGAGTACGTGGACTGACACTGAAGCTTTCTTT
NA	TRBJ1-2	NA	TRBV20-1	CSARTAYGYTF	TGCAGTGCCAGGACAGCTTATGGCTACACCTTC
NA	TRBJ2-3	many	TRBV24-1	CATSDLRDTQYF	TGTGCCACCAGTGACCTACGAGATACGCAGTATTTT
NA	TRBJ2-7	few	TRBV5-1	CASSLEGRARDEQYF	TGCGCCAGCAGCTTGGAGGGCAGGGCCAGAGACGAGCAGTACTTC
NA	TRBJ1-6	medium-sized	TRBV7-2	CASSLVSLNSPLHF	TGTGCCAGCAGCTTAGTTTCACTCAATTCACCCCTCCACTTT
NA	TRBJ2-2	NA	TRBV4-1	CASSQVQELFF	TGCGCCAGCAGCCAAGTTCAAGAGCTGTTTTTT
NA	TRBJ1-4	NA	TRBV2	CAIQRQDNEKLFF	TGTGCCATCCAGCGGCAGGATAATGAAAAACTGTTTTTT
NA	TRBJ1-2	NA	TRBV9	CASSFQGYGYTF	TGTGCCAGCAGCTTCCAGGGCTATGGCTACACCTTC
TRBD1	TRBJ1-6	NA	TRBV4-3	CASSQATGVGSPLHF	TGCGCCAGCAGCCAAGCGACAGGGGTTGGTTCACCCCTCCACTTT
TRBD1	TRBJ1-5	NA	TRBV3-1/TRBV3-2	CASTWGTGNQPQHF	TGTGCCAGCACTTGGGGGACAGGAAATCAGCCCCAGCATTTT
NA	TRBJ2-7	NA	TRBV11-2	CASSYDGSYEQYF	TGTGCCAGCAGCTACGACGGGTCCTACGAGCAGTACTTC
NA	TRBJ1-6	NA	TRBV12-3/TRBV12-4	CASGWGRNSPLHF	TGTGCCAGCGGGTGGGGGAGGAATTCACCCCTCCACTTT
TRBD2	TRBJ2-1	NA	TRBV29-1	CSVASRGRSGSQNEQFF	TGCAGCGTTGCCAGCAGGGGCCGTAGCGGGAGCCAGAATGAGCAGTTCTTC
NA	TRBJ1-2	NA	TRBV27	CASGLSRNNYGYTF	TGTGCCAGCGGGTTATCCAGGAACAACTATGGCTACACCTTC
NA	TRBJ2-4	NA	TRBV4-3	CASSQAARLGNIQYF	TGCGCCAGCAGCCAAGCGGCCAGGTTGGGAAACATTCAGTACTTC
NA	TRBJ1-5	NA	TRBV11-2	CASSLASGGTQPQHF	TGTGCCAGCAGCTTAGCATCGGGGGGCACTCAGCCCCAGCATTTT
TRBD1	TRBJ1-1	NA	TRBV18	CASSPLGQGSNTEAFF	TGTGCCAGCTCACCACTTGGACAGGGATCAAACACTGAAGCTTTCTTT